Reported below is one T cell receptor (beta chain). The germline CDR1 and CDR2 sequences are SGHTA and FQGNSA. Trimming cost V 3 bases and J 6 bases, with 11 bases left between them. The CDR3 has 13 residues. This sample is part of a study of T cells after yellow fever vaccination. MiXCR, run by TCRdb on the 5' RACE reads, gives a single entry per CDR3 protein. The sample lists 500,000 to 650,000 distinct CDR3 sequences, less than 20% seen once, with roughly 17% in the top ten. Material: PBMCs, obtained less than 6 days after the first yellow fever vaccination. This sequence was found in a man between 18 and 29 years old who received the YFV17D yellow fever vaccine. This chain connects TRBV7-2 to TRBJ1-2, with no clear D. CDR3 sequence: CASSLRQGNGYTF. In DNA form, the CDR3 reads TGTGCCAGCAGCTTGAGGCAAGGGAATGGCTACACCTTC.